This TCR beta chain was captured by sequencing in a study of T cell repertoires in cytomegalovirus infection. Study-level background: Through public TCR beta signatures, both CMV infection and matching HLA type were indicated.

This clonotype appeared a few times. The antigen is not known. MiXCR, run by TCRdb on the reads, gives a single entry per CDR3 protein. The data contain a few hundred thousand distinct CDR3 sequences, around 30% of them singletons. The CDR3 sequence is 15 residues long. CDR1 is SGHAT, CDR2 FQNNGV, per germline. V lost 5 bases, J lost 4 bases, and 17 bases lay in between. The sequences come from cultured PBMCs, collected from culture after CMV antigen stimulation. This chain uses TRBV11-2 with TRBJ1-1, with D unresolved. The receptor comes from a human donor in good health (CMV status not recorded). Some clones in this sample may be carry-over from other donors' samples. Here the CDR3 DNA reads TGTGCCAGCAGCGCGACTCGGACCGGTTTCACTGAAGCTTTCTTT. Translation gives CASSATRTGFTEAFF.